A selection of T cell receptor beta chains follows, all from one sample in a study of blood T cell repertoires in COVID-19. Sequenced by immunoSEQ multiplex PCR; TCRdb stores in-frame clones only, minus some. The repertoire has 300,000 to 400,000 clones, around 90% of them found once; the top ten carry 5% to 6%. The sample comprised PBMCs or T cells enriched from blood (not recorded which). These TCRs come from a man aged 30-40 years who had recovered from COVID-19. CDR3s include the opening cysteine and the closing phenylalanine or tryptophan. The D gene is left open where the match is weak. A clone size is listed for some rows: how often the clone was seen (once, few, many), or a class if it is expanded.

size: -; D: -; V: TRBV7-8; J: TRBJ1-5; DNA: TGTGCCAGCAGCGCGCAAAATCAGCCCCAGCATTTT; CDR3: CASSAQNQPQHF
size: -; D: TRBD1; V: TRBV5-4; J: TRBJ2-5; DNA: TGTGCCAGCAGCGCCACCGGGACAGGGTTCATGACCCAGTACTTC; CDR3: CASSATGTGFMTQYF
size: -; D: -; V: TRBV30; J: TRBJ2-2; DNA: TGTGCCTGGAGTGTACAGCTTTTAAGCACCGGGGAGCTGTTTTTT; CDR3: CAWSVQLLSTGELFF
size: -; D: -; V: TRBV14; J: TRBJ2-1; DNA: TGTGCCAGCAGCCAAGATCAAATGCGACTCCTCACGAATGAGCAGTTCTTC; CDR3: CASSQDQMRLLTNEQFF
size: -; D: TRBD1; V: TRBV7-2; J: TRBJ1-2; DNA: TGTGCCAGCAGCTTAGGCTGGGACAGCCTCTATGGCTACACCTTC; CDR3: CASSLGWDSLYGYTF
size: -; D: -; V: TRBV3-1/TRBV3-2; J: TRBJ1-4; DNA: TGTGCCAGTAGTTCAGGGGATATGTTGTACTTTGAAAAACTGTTTTTT; CDR3: CASSSGDMLYFEKLFF
size: -; D: TRBD1; V: TRBV28; J: TRBJ1-6; DNA: TGTGCCAGCAGTTCGACAGGGGGCTCCTATAATTCACCCCTCCACTTT; CDR3: CASSSTGGSYNSPLHF
size: many; D: -; V: TRBV5-5; J: TRBJ1-5; DNA: TGTGCCAGCAGCTGGGGTTCGGGGGAGGGTCAGCCCCAGCATTTT; CDR3: CASSWGSGEGQPQHF
size: -; D: TRBD1; V: TRBV29-1; J: TRBJ2-7; DNA: TGCAGCGTAGACAGGGGAGCGGACGAGCAGTACTTC; CDR3: CSVDRGADEQYF
size: -; D: TRBD1; V: TRBV4-2; J: TRBJ1-4; DNA: TGTGCCAGCAGCCAAGAAGCAGGGGGTGTAAATGAAAAACTGTTTTTT; CDR3: CASSQEAGGVNEKLFF
size: -; D: -; V: TRBV7-2; J: TRBJ1-5; DNA: TGTGCCAGCAGCCCCGGGGGGGGGCTTGATCAGCCCCAGCATTTT; CDR3: CASSPGGGLDQPQHF
size: -; D: -; V: TRBV2; J: TRBJ1-2; DNA: TGTGCCAGCAGTGCGGGGGGCTATGGCTACACCTTC; CDR3: CASSAGGYGYTF
size: few; D: TRBD1; V: TRBV5-6; J: TRBJ1-6; DNA: TGTGCCAGCAGCCAACTCATGGGGACAGGGGTGTTACCCCTCCACTTT; CDR3: CASSQLMGTGVLPLHF
size: -; D: -; V: TRBV3-1/TRBV3-2; J: TRBJ2-5; DNA: TGTGCCAGCAGCCTAAGAATGGCAGCGGGTGGGGAGACCCAGTACTTC; CDR3: CASSLRMAAGGETQYF
size: -; D: TRBD1; V: TRBV19; J: TRBJ2-7; DNA: TGTGCCAGTAGTATAGGGACAGGGGGACCCTACGAGCAGTACTTC; CDR3: CASSIGTGGPYEQYF
size: -; D: -; V: TRBV28; J: TRBJ1-5; DNA: TGTGCCCACAGAGGTGGGGGGAGGAGCAATCAGCCCCAGCATTTT; CDR3: CAHRGGGRSNQPQHF
size: -; D: -; V: TRBV28; J: TRBJ1-4; DNA: TGTGCCAGCAGTTTACTTCCGGAGAACGAAAAACTGTTTTTT; CDR3: CASSLLPENEKLFF
size: -; D: TRBD1; V: TRBV11-2; J: TRBJ2-5; DNA: TGTGCCAGCAGCCTGGGCAGGGGGCTAGAGACCCAGTACTTC; CDR3: CASSLGRGLETQYF
size: -; D: -; V: TRBV9; J: TRBJ2-2; DNA: TGTGCCAGCAGCGTCTGGGGAGGGAACACCGGGGAGCTGTTTTTT; CDR3: CASSVWGGNTGELFF
size: few; D: TRBD2; V: TRBV2; J: TRBJ2-3; DNA: TGTGCCAGCACACCTAGCGGGGGGGGCAGCACAGATACGCAGTATTTT; CDR3: CASTPSGGGSTDTQYF
size: -; D: -; V: TRBV24-1; J: TRBJ1-1; DNA: TGTGCCGCGGGAAGGTCACCCACTGAAGCTTTCTTT; CDR3: CAAGRSPTEAFF
size: -; D: -; V: TRBV2; J: TRBJ2-3; DNA: TGTGCCAGCAGTGTGGGGCGGAACACAGATACGCAGTATTTT; CDR3: CASSVGRNTDTQYF
size: -; D: TRBD2; V: TRBV11-2; J: TRBJ2-2; DNA: TGTGCCAGCAGCTTAGCACTAGCGTGGGAGCTGTTTTTT; CDR3: CASSLALAWELFF
size: -; D: -; V: TRBV18; J: TRBJ1-1; DNA: TGTGCCAGCTCACCTGGTTCCGGCACTGAAGCTTTCTTT; CDR3: CASSPGSGTEAFF
size: -; D: -; V: TRBV30; J: TRBJ2-7; DNA: TGTGCCTGGAGTCCGGGGACAACCTACGAGCAGTACTTC; CDR3: CAWSPGTTYEQYF
size: once; D: -; V: TRBV28; J: TRBJ1-5; DNA: TGTGCCAGCAGTCCAACAGGGTCCAATCAGCCCCAGCATTTT; CDR3: CASSPTGSNQPQHF
size: -; D: -; V: TRBV19; J: TRBJ1-2; DNA: TGTGCCAGTAGTATCTCCGGGGACTTCAGAGGGCTGGCCTATGGCTACACCTTC; CDR3: CASSISGDFRGLAYGYTF
size: -; D: TRBD1; V: TRBV27; J: TRBJ2-5; DNA: TGTGCCAGCAGCCCGACAGGGTCAGAGACCCAGTACTTC; CDR3: CASSPTGSETQYF
size: few; D: -; V: TRBV2; J: TRBJ2-7; DNA: TGTGCCAGCAGGAAAGGGGTTGAGCAGTACTTC; CDR3: CASRKGVEQYF
size: once; D: -; V: TRBV5-8; J: TRBJ1-1; DNA: TGTGCCAGCAGCTTGGACGGGAGTCGGGGCACTGAAGCTTTCTTT; CDR3: CASSLDGSRGTEAFF
size: -; D: -; V: TRBV28; J: TRBJ1-1; DNA: TGTGCCAGCAGTTTAAAAGGGTCTTGGGGGCGGTCGGACACTGAAGCTTTCTTT; CDR3: CASSLKGSWGRSDTEAFF
size: -; D: TRBD1; V: TRBV29-1; J: TRBJ2-2; DNA: TGCAGCGGTGGGACAGACACCGGGGAGCTGTTTTTT; CDR3: CSGGTDTGELFF
size: few; D: TRBD1; V: TRBV6-5; J: TRBJ2-7; DNA: TGTGCCAGCAGGGGGACAGGGAAGTCCTACGAGCAGTACTTC; CDR3: CASRGTGKSYEQYF
size: -; D: -; V: TRBV29-1; J: TRBJ2-5; DNA: TGCAGCGCAATACAAGAGACCCAGTACTTC; CDR3: CSAIQETQYF
size: -; D: -; V: TRBV11-2; J: TRBJ2-3; DNA: TGTGCCAGCAGCATTAGTAGGGGTCCCTCCCCAGATACGCAGTATTTT; CDR3: CASSISRGPSPDTQYF
size: -; D: TRBD1; V: TRBV6-5; J: TRBJ2-5; DNA: TGTGCCAGCAGTTACCGTGGGACAGCCCAAGAGACCCAGTACTTC; CDR3: CASSYRGTAQETQYF
size: -; D: -; V: TRBV19; J: TRBJ1-6; DNA: TGTGCCAGTAGTAGGGGGCTGAGCTCCTATAATTCACCCCTCCACTTT; CDR3: CASSRGLSSYNSPLHF
size: -; D: TRBD2; V: TRBV7-6; J: TRBJ2-3; DNA: TGTGCCAGCAGCCGACTAGCGGGCACAGATACGCAGTATTTT; CDR3: CASSRLAGTDTQYF
size: -; D: TRBD1; V: TRBV7-8; J: TRBJ1-5; DNA: TGTGCCAGCAGCCCAGACAGGGGGCAACCCCAGCATTTT; CDR3: CASSPDRGQPQHF
size: -; D: TRBD2; V: TRBV9; J: TRBJ2-2; DNA: TGTGCCAGCAGCTCCCCGGGGGGGCCGAACACCGGGGAGCTGTTTTTT; CDR3: CASSSPGGPNTGELFF
size: -; D: -; V: TRBV3-1/TRBV3-2; J: TRBJ1-3; DNA: TGTGCCAGCAGCCCTAATACGGGGGGCCAGGACACCATATATTTT; CDR3: CASSPNTGGQDTIYF
size: -; D: TRBD1; V: TRBV10-1; J: TRBJ2-7; DNA: TGCGCCAGCAGCCCAGGGACAGGGGAATACGAGCAGTACTTC; CDR3: CASSPGTGEYEQYF
size: -; D: -; V: TRBV15; J: TRBJ1-2; DNA: TGTGCCACCAGCAGAGATCAGACAGCCTATGGCTACACCTTC; CDR3: CATSRDQTAYGYTF